This TCR beta chain was sequenced for a study of cytomegalovirus exposure and HLA in healthy donors. With regard to this clone: Its cognate antigen is unknown.

PCR involved 60 Vbeta and 13 Jbeta primers. Profiling relied on immunoSEQ multiplex PCR, and the TCRdb table lists in-frame clones only, not all of them. In the table there are approximately 110,000 clones, approximately 73% of which are singletons. Study-wide findings and caveats: Follow-up analysis seemed to connect common viral pathogens with several of the most significant clusters identified. For most TCR beta V segments, an earlier analysis put the productive rate at about 90% or about 30% of the time. Among TCR sequences, most were rare, though some public TCRs appeared in many donors.

V lost 1 base, J lost 7 bases, and 20 bases lay in between. CDR3 length: 17 residues. Per the germline V gene, CDR1 is SGHVS and CDR2 is FNYEAQ. Sequencing was performed on PBMCs. This chain joins TRBV7-6 and TRBJ2-1; D might be TRBD2 (7 bases). The receptor was derived from a man aged 60 to 75 in good health and CMV-seropositive. The CDR3 DNA reads as TGTGCCAGCAGCTTAGTGGGAGGGGGGGGCGTTGGGAATGAGCAGTTCTTC. This encodes CASSLVGGGGVGNEQFF.